These T cell receptor beta chains were read from a single sample in a study of blood T cell repertoires in COVID-19. Sequenced by immunoSEQ multiplex PCR; TCRdb stores in-frame clones only, minus some. Here the sample spans 70,000 to 75,000 clones, 88% being singletons. Source material: peripheral blood. The receptors shown here come from a human donor in a cohort sampled during active COVID-19. The conserved cysteine and the conserved F or W are not part of the CDR3 here. Some rows have no size entry. The others give once, few or many, or a class for an expanded clone.

j_call clone_size v_call cdr3_aa
TRBJ2-2 NA TRBV5-4 ASSSKGGRVAGELF
TRBJ1-2 NA TRBV4-2 ASSQGLLPGGHYGYT
TRBJ2-3 NA TRBV5-1 ASSPGVAVVTDTQY
TRBJ1-2 few TRBV6-4 ASSDTDRGRGYT
TRBJ2-7 NA TRBV19 ASNKGQAYEQY
TRBJ2-1 NA TRBV4-3 ASSQVAGGLNEQF
TRBJ2-3 NA TRBV12-3/TRBV12-4 ASSLYTDTQY
TRBJ1-3 NA TRBV6-4 ASSPSAGGGNTIY
TRBJ2-7 NA TRBV2 ASSGYEQY
TRBJ1-1 NA TRBV25-1 ASRPRTGEGTEAF
TRBJ2-3 once TRBV10-1 ASRPTSGTSTDTQY
TRBJ2-3 NA TRBV5-1 ASSLGEGAGDTQY
TRBJ2-5 once TRBV29-1 SVEGLGETQY
TRBJ1-4 NA TRBV6-5 ASSPGNEKLF
TRBJ1-6 NA TRBV5-1 ASKQDGANNSPLH
TRBJ1-4 NA TRBV6-1 ASSEAVRSATNEKLF
TRBJ1-2 NA TRBV18 ASSPPGQIPNGYT
TRBJ1-2 few TRBV5-4 ASSRMGQGGNYGYT
TRBJ1-3 NA TRBV15 ATSRVRGRASGNTIY
TRBJ2-3 NA TRBV5-1 ASSLELAGIDTQY
TRBJ1-1 NA TRBV30 AWRRVNTEAF
TRBJ1-5 NA TRBV10-2 ASSAGVSQPQH
TRBJ2-3 NA TRBV3-1/TRBV3-2 ASSLGLTDTQY
TRBJ2-7 NA TRBV5-5 ASSRDRENMQPYEQY
TRBJ2-5 NA TRBV3-1/TRBV3-2 ASSHRRLAEETQY
TRBJ2-7 NA TRBV5-1 ASSKSSGTYEQY
TRBJ2-7 NA TRBV9 ASSVAGTSGGANEQY
TRBJ2-3 NA TRBV5-1 ASSFFATSTDTQY
TRBJ2-5 NA TRBV10-1 ASSADRGSQETQY
TRBJ1-3 NA TRBV7-6 ASRLLPGQGGNTIY
TRBJ2-7 NA TRBV30 AWSEGYEQY
TRBJ1-5 NA TRBV5-6 ASSLGGGGSYQPQH
TRBJ1-5 NA TRBV6-5 ASSRGQGNQPQH
TRBJ2-1 NA TRBV5-4 ASRGGDRVSEQF
TRBJ2-7 NA TRBV7-2 ASSLDSYPRRDGQY
TRBJ1-5 NA TRBV3-1/TRBV3-2 ASSPSGAVSNQPQH
TRBJ2-3 NA TRBV4-1 ASSQQDSSTDTQY
TRBJ2-7 once TRBV21-1 ASSKAARPGVEQY
TRBJ2-7 NA TRBV27 ASSPPPEHAYEQY
TRBJ2-1 NA TRBV7-6 ASSLAHSGSYNEQF
TRBJ1-2 NA TRBV7-2 ATSQQGAKIDGYT
TRBJ2-5 NA TRBV4-1 ASSQEKTSGGHQETQY
TRBJ1-5 NA TRBV27 ASRGGNQPQH
TRBJ1-5 NA TRBV24-1 ATSDNRQPNQPQH
TRBJ1-5 NA TRBV28 ASSPWRRGRGQPQH
TRBJ2-7 NA TRBV9 ASSVGGGNSYEQY
TRBJ2-2 once TRBV29-1 SVDRGNTGELF